One TCR beta chain is described in this entry. The antigen is undetermined. The data are from a study of Ad26.COV2.S vaccination and SARS-CoV-2 variants. General study points: Non-spike TCR breadth was similar in vaccine and placebo recipients.

Sequencing used immunoSEQ multiplex PCR; TCRdb keeps in-frame clones, though not all of them. The top ten hold about 3.5% of the sample, which has a few hundred thousand clones, 80% to 90% seen once. This CDR3 is built from 17 residues. The V gene's germline CDR1 is SGDLS and CDR2 YYNGEE. The V and J ends lost 0 bases and 5 bases, in that order; junction bases with no gene match: 8. Treatment: roughly 18 received Ad26.COV2.S at low or high dose, single or two shots; roughly five received placebo; per-sample allocation not given. Material that was analyzed had been drawn on day 63 after the first vaccine or placebo injection.

The clonotype comes from a person between 18 and 65 years old who received the Ad26.COV2.S COVID-19 vaccine or a placebo. The chain is built from TRBV9 and TRBJ2-3; 11 bases map to TRBD2. This sample comprised peripheral blood, obtained in a trial of Ad26.COV2.S vaccine versus placebo. The CDR3 nucleotides are TGTGCCAGCAGCGTAGAAGGTAGCGGGGGGGCCATAGATACGCAGTATTTT. Its translation is CASSVEGSGGAIDTQYF.